This TCR beta chain appears in the sequencing data of a study of response to subunit inactivated influenza vaccine. Study-level results: Authors suggested seasonal influenza vaccinations each recruit few new T cells.

TCRdb recomputed calls from the RT-PCR reads with MiXCR, one row per CDR3 protein. The sample has 630,000 or so distinct CDR3 sequences, roughly 14% seen once. This clonotype was seen a few times. Its antigen remains unknown. In germline, CDR1 is GTSNPN, CDR2 SVGIG (reference sequence). V lost 0 bases, J lost 0 bases, and 5 bases stayed unmatched. The CDR3 sequence is 15 residues long. Sequencing was performed on PBMCs from blood, taken about 12 days after vaccination. This TCR derives from a man in his forties or fifties who received an inactivated influenza vaccine. V gene TRBV30 combines with J gene TRBJ2-7, with TRBD1 identical over 7 bases. CDR3 nucleotide sequence: TGTGCCTGGAGTGTTCGAGCAGGGGGCTCCTACGAGCAGTACTTC. Translating it yields CAWSVRAGGSYEQYF.